This TCR beta chain stems from a study of long-term antiretroviral therapy in people with HIV. Points from the study as a whole: When set beside controls, HIV repertoires had CDR3 length ranges that were narrower.

Of note for this clone: Its antigen is not identified.

The assay, immunoSEQ v3.0, was run at survey level. This table comes from immunoSEQ multiplex PCR, and its TCRdb copy is limited to in-frame clones, with some not included. Of 25,000 to 35,000 clones listed, around 90% are singletons. The ends were cut back, 0 bases at V and 7 bases at J, with 13 bases in the middle. The CDR3 length is 14 residues. Germline loops: CDR1 SGDLS, CDR2 YYNGEE. The clonotype originates from a woman aged 18 to 35 with HIV. This chain connects TRBV9 to TRBJ2-5; D might be TRBD2 (6 bases). The sequences come from unsorted PBMCs, collected 1.8 years after starting antiretroviral therapy. The CDR3 DNA is TGTGCCAGCAGCGTAGGGGGACTTGCGGGGACCCAGTACTTC. Translation gives CASSVGGLAGTQYF. Based on the CDR3 plus reference TRBV9 and TRBJ2-5, the full variable domain is DSGVTQTPKHLITATGQRVTLRCSPRSGDLSVYWYQQSLDQGLQFLIQYYNGEERAKGNILERFSAQQFPDLHSELNLSSLELGDSALYFCASSVGGLAGTQYFGPGTRLLVL.